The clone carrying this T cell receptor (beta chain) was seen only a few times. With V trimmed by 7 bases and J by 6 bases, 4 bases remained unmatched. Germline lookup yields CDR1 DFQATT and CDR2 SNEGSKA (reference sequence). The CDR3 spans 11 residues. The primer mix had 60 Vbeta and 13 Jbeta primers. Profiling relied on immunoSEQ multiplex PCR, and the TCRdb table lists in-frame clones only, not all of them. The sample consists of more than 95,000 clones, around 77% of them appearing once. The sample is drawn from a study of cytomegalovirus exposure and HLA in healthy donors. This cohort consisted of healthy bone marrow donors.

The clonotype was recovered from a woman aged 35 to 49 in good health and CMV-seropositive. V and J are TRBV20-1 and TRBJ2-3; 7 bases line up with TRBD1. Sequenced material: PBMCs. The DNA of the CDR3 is TGCAGTGATATCAGGGGGGATACGCAGTATTTT. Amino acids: CSDIRGDTQYF.